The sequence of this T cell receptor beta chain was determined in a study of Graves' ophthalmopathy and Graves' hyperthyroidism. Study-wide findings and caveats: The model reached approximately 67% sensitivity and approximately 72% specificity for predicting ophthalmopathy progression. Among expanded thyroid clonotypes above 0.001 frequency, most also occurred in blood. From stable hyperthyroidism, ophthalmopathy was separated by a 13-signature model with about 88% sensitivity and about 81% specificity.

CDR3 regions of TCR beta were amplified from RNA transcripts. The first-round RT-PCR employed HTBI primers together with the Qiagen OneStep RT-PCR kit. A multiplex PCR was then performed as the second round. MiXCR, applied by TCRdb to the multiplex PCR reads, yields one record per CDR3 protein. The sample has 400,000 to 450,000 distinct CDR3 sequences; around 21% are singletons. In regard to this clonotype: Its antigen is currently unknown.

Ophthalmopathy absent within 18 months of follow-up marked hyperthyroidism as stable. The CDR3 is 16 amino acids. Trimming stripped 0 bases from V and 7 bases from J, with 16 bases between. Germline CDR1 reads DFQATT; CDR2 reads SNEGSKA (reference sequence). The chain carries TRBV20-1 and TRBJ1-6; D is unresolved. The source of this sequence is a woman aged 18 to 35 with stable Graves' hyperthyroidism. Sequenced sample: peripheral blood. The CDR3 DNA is TGCAGTGCTAGAGATCTCGGACGGCCTCTAAATTCACCCCTCCACTTT. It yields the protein CSARDLGRPLNSPLHF.